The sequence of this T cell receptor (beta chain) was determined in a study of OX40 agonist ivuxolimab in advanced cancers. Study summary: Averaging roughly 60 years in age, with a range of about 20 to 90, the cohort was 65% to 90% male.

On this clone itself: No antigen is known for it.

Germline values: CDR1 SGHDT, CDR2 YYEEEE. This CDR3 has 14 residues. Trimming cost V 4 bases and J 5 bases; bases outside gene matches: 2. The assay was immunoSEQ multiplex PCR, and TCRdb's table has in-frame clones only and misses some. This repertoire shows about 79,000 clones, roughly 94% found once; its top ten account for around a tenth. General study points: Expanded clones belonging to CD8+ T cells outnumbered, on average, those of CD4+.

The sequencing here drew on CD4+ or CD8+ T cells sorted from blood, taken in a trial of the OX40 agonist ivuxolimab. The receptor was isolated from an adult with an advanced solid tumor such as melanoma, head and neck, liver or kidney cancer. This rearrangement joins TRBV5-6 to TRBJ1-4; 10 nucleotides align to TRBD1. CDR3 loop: CASSRDRGNEKLFF. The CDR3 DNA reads TGTGCCAGCAGCCGGGACAGGGGAAATGAAAAACTGTTTTTT.